This T cell receptor (beta chain) was recovered during a study of shared clonotypes between healthy human individuals. This clone showed up just once. Sequencing used immunoSEQ multiplex PCR; TCRdb keeps in-frame clones, though not all of them. This table has 2,500,000 or so clones, roughly 92% appearing once. V was cut by 9 bases and J by 2 bases, with 14 bases left in between. The germline V gene encodes CDR1 MNHNS and CDR2 SASEGT. The CDR3 loop spans 13 amino acids. V usage is TRBV6-1 and J usage is TRBJ2-7; possibly TRBD1 or TRBD2 for D (6 bases each). The sequence was collected from a young man in good health. Some clones in this sample may be carry-over from other donors' samples. The source material was naive CD4+ T cells from PBMCs. The subset here: CD45RA+ positively selected. This CDR3 is CASERRGPYEQYF. In DNA form, the CDR3 reads TGTGCCAGTGAACGCCGGGGGCCCTACGAGCAGTACTTC.